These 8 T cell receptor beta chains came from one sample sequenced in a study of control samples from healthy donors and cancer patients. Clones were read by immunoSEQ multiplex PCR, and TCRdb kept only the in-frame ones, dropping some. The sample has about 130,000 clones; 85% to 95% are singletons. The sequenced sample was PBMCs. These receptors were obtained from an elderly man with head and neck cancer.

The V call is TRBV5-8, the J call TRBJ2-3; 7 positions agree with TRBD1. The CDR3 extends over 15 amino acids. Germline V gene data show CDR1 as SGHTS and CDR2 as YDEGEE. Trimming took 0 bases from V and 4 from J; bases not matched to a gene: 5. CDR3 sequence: CASSLDRGSSDTQYF. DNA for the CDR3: TGTGCCAGCAGCTTGGACAGGGGATCGTCAGATACGCAGTATTTT.

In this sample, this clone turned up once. The CDR3 bases are TGTGCCAGCAGCTTCCGGCAGTCCAATCAGCCCCAGCATTTT. Protein: CASSFRQSNQPQHF. This chain uses TRBV5-5 with TRBJ1-5; no clear D gene. Trimming removed 2 bases at V and 3 bases at J, with 9 bases between. The CDR3 length is 14 residues. The V gene's germline CDR1 is SGHKS and CDR2 YYEKEE (reference sequence).

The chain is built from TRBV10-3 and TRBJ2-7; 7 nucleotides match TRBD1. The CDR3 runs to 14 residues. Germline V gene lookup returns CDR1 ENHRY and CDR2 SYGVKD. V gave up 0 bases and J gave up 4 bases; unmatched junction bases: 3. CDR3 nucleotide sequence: TGTGCCATCAGTGAGTCGGCAGGGGGTTACGAGCAGTACTTC. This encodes CAISESAGGYEQYF.

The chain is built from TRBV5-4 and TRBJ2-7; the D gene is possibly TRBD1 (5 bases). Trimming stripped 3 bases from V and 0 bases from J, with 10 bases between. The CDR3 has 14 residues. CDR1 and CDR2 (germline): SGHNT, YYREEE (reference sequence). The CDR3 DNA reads TGTGCCAGCAGCTCTCCGCAGGGCTCCTACGAGCAGTACTTC. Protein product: CASSSPQGSYEQYF.

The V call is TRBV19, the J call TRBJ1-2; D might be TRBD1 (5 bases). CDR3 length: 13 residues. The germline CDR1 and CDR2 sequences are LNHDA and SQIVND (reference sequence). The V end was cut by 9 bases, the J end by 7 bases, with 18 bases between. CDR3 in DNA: TGTGCCAGCTCGCAGCCTCCAGGGAGTGGCTACACCTTC. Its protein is CASSQPPGSGYTF.

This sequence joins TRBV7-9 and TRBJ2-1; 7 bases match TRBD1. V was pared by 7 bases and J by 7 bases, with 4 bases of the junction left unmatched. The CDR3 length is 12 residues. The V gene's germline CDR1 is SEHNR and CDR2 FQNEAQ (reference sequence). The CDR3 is CASTDRANEQFF. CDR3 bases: TGTGCCAGCACCGACAGGGCTAATGAGCAGTTCTTC.

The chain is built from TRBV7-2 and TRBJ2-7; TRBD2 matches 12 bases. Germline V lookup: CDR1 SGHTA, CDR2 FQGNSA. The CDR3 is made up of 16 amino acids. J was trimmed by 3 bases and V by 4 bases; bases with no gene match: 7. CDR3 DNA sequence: TGTGCCAGCAGCTCGTTGACTAGCGGGAGCTTCTACGAGCAGTACTTC. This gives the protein CASSSLTSGSFYEQYF.

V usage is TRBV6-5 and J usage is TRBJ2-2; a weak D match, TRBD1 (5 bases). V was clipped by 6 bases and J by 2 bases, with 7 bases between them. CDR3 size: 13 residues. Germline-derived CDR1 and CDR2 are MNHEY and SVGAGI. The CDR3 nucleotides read TGTGCCAGCAGGACAGATAACACCGGGGAGCTGTTTTTT. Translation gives CASRTDNTGELFF.